This T cell receptor (beta chain) was retrieved from a study of naive and memory T cell subsets. This clonotype was observed a handful of times. Its antigen remains unidentified. After the first PCR, alpha and beta chain libraries were processed separately. An equimolar mix of two oligonucleotides served as the beta constant-region primer for TRBC1 and TRBC2. Each CDR3 protein gets one entry after TCRdb re-called the UMI-ligation and nested PCR reads with MiXCR. Here the sample spans about 85,000 distinct CDR3 sequences, roughly 14% being singletons. CDR1 and CDR2 from the germline V gene are DFQATT and SNEGSKA (reference sequence). The CDR3 loop spans 14 amino acids. V was shortened by 3 bases and J by 3 bases, with 12 bases between the two germline ends. Study-wide results and limits: There was no ground truth to check naive and memory subset results.

The sequence was obtained from a human donor in good health. The sample comprised central memory CD4+ T cells from blood. This sequence joins TRBV20-1 and TRBJ1-5; no clear D. CDR3 coding DNA: TGCAGTGCTAGTCTTGGCAGCCTCAATCAGCCCCAGCATTTT. It codes for CSASLGSLNQPQHF.